These 18 T cell receptor beta chains came from one sample sequenced in a study of Graves' ophthalmopathy and Graves' hyperthyroidism. Investigators amplified TCR beta CDR3 regions from RNA transcripts. HTBI-primed RT-PCR formed the first round, and a multiplex PCR formed the second. TCRdb re-analysed the multiplex PCR reads in MiXCR, keeping a single row per CDR3 protein. The sample lists about 620,000 distinct CDR3 sequences, about 24% seen once, with around 6.5% in the top ten. Sequencing input: peripheral blood. These receptors were taken from a woman aged 18 to 35 with stable Graves' hyperthyroidism. Some clones in this sample may be carry-over from other donors' samples.

This clonotype was seen ten or more times. V usage is TRBV6-1 and J usage is TRBJ1-2; TRBD1 aligns across 8 bases. CDR1 is MNHNS, CDR2 SASEGT, per germline. V was clipped by 2 bases and J by 5 bases; unmatched bases: 4. The CDR3 totals 14 residues. For the CDR3, the DNA is TGTGCCAGCAGTGAAAGGACAGGGATATATGGCTACACCTTC. Its protein is CASSERTGIYGYTF.

This clonotype was counted at least ten times. The chain joins TRBV29-1 to TRBJ1-1; the match to TRBD1 covers 9 bases. The V segment lost 3 bases and the J segment 4 bases; nucleotides outside the gene matches: 12. Germline values: CDR1 SQVTM, CDR2 ANQGSEA. The CDR3 sequence is 16 residues long. The CDR3 region has the DNA TGCAGCGTTGAGGGAAAACCGGGACAGGGCGCCACTGAAGCTTTCTTT. It is translated as CSVEGKPGQGATEAFF.

This clonotype turned up a few times. The genes are TRBV18 and TRBJ1-1; the D is unclear. The CDR3 is 13 residues long. Per germline, CDR1 KGHSH and CDR2 LQKENI. Trimming cost V 1 base and J 3 bases, with 6 bases left between them. The CDR3 coding sequence is TGTGCCAGCTCACCACAGTCTGACACTGAAGCTTTCTTT. It yields the protein CASSPQSDTEAFF.

A few counts support this clonotype. This may stem from a read error, because a much larger clone lies one nucleotide away. The conserved phenylalanine or tryptophan is not found at the CDR3 terminus, so this likely reflects a read error. The chain couples TRBV20-1 to TRBJ2-7, with 10 bases aligning to TRBD1. Germline V lookup: CDR1 DFQATT, CDR2 SNEGSKA (reference sequence). J lost 5 bases, V lost 6 bases, and 13 bases had no gene match. This CDR3 contains 15 residues. CDR3 sequence: CSANEPGQGRDEQYY. The CDR3 nucleotides are TGCAGTGCGAACGAACCGGGACAGGGGAGGGACGAGCAGTACTAC.

Ten or more counts support this clonotype. The chain carries TRBV6-1 and TRBJ1-1, with 9 positions matching TRBD1. This CDR3 comprises 15 residues. The germline gives CDR1 MNHNS, CDR2 SASEGT. V lost 5 bases, J lost 6 bases, and 10 bases stayed unmatched. CDR3 DNA: TGTGCCAGCAGTAAACTTATGACAGGGGGGGCTGAAGCTTTCTTT. It specifies CASSKLMTGGAEAFF.

This clonotype showed up many times. In DNA form, the CDR3 reads TGTGCCATCAGTGAGTACACCACCTACGAGCAGTACTTC. Amino acid sequence: CAISEYTTYEQYF. V is TRBV10-3 and J is TRBJ2-7; D unresolved. CDR1 and CDR2 from the germline V gene are ENHRY and SYGVKD. V gave up 1 base and J gave up 2 bases, with 6 bases separating them. The CDR3 totals 13 residues.

This clonotype showed up just once. Possible read error: a much larger clone is one base away. This chain joins TRBV20-1 and TRBJ1-5; no clear D gene. The CDR3 totals 14 residues. V was trimmed by 2 bases and J by 3 bases, leaving 11 bases between them. Germline values: CDR1 DFQATT, CDR2 SNEGSKA (reference sequence). The CDR3 sequence is CSARYRTFNQPQHF. CDR3 in DNA: TGCAGTGCTAGATATAGGACTTTCAATCAGCCCCAGCATTTT.

The chain is built from TRBV12-3 or TRBV12-4 and TRBJ2-5, with 8 bases aligning to TRBD2. This CDR3 comprises 13 residues. V gave up 7 bases and J gave up 3 bases; unmatched junction bases: 4. CDR3 region: CASKKLAEETQYF. CDR3 nucleotide sequence: TGTGCCAGCAAAAAACTAGCGGAAGAGACCCAGTACTTC.

This clonotype was counted many times. This chain joins TRBV11-1 and TRBJ1-1; D unclear. Germline loops: CDR1 SGHAT, CDR2 FQDESV (reference sequence). V lost 5 bases to trimming and J lost 7 bases, with 8 bases between them. The CDR3 totals 11 residues. The CDR3 region has the DNA TGTGCCAGCAGCCCCCTCCGTGAAGCTTTCTTT. This gives the protein CASSPLREAFF.

Turning to this clonotype: The junction does not match germline at one end; this may be a read error. The chain links TRBV20-1 to TRBJ2-7, with D perhaps TRBD2 (6 bases). Germline V gene sequence: CDR1 DFQATT, CDR2 SNEGSKA (reference sequence). The CDR3 spans 17 residues. This chain's CDR3 is CSARLVGGTGVLDEQCF. The CDR3 DNA reads as TGTAGTGCTAGATTGGTGGGCGGTACGGGGGTTCTCGACGAGCAGTGCTTC.

This clonotype was seen repeatedly, ten times or more. The chain combines TRBV15 with TRBJ1-5; unclear D gene. CDR3 size: 12 residues. V was clipped by 5 bases and J by 7 bases, with 9 bases between them. The germline CDR1 and CDR2 sequences are LNHNV and YYDKDF (reference sequence). The CDR3 is CATSSTMQPQHF. The CDR3, as DNA: TGTGCCACCAGCTCCACGATGCAGCCCCAGCATTTT. The full variable domain, with the rest looked up from reference TRBV15 and TRBJ1-5, is DAMVIQNPRYQVTQFGKPVTLSCSQTLNHNVMYWYQQKSSQAPKLLFHYYDKDFNNEADTPDNFQSRRPNTSFCFLDIRSPGLGDTAMYLCATSSTMQPQHFGDGTRLSIL.

The chain has TRBV6-1 and TRBJ1-6, with 9 bases that match TRBD1. There are 16 residues in the CDR3. Trimming removed 6 bases from V and 7 bases from J; junction bases left unmatched: 10. The V gene's germline CDR1 is MNHNS and CDR2 SASEGT. Here the CDR3 reads CASSPGTGIYNSPLHF. Here the CDR3 DNA reads TGTGCCAGCAGCCCCGGGACAGGGATTTACAATTCACCCCTCCACTTT.

This clonotype was detected many times. The chain carries TRBV30 and TRBJ2-7; weak D call: TRBD2 (5 bases). The CDR3 covers 17 residues. Trimming stripped 0 bases from V and 2 bases from J, with 20 bases between. Germline assignment: CDR1 GTSNPN and CDR2 SVGIG (reference sequence). The CDR3 coding sequence is TGTGCCTGGAGTGTCGGCCCCCTTGAGGGCCCAACCTACGAGCAGTACTTC. This gives the protein CAWSVGPLEGPTYEQYF. Variable domain in full (rest from reference TRBV30 and TRBJ2-7): SQTIHQWPATLVQPVGSPLSLECTVEGTSNPNLYWYRQAAGRGLQLLFYSVGIGQISSEVPQNLSASRPQDRQFILSSKKLLLSDSGFYLCAWSVGPLEGPTYEQYFGPGTRLTVT.

Many counts were recorded for this clonotype. V is TRBV18 and J is TRBJ2-5; 8 bases line up with TRBD1. Unmatched junction bases numbered 8, after V lost 4 bases and J lost 4 bases. There are 15 residues in the CDR3. Germline assignment: CDR1 KGHSH and CDR2 LQKENI. CDR3 residues: CASSQTTGGGETQYF. The CDR3 DNA follows: TGTGCCAGCTCACAAACAACAGGGGGAGGAGAGACCCAGTACTTC.

The sample holds many counts of this clonotype. DNA of the CDR3: TGTGCCTCGGGGGCAGGCAATCAGCCCCAGCATTTT. This encodes CASGAGNQPQHF. V is TRBV30 and J is TRBJ1-5; the D gene is possibly TRBD1 (6 bases). CDR1 and CDR2 (germline): GTSNPN, SVGIG (reference sequence). The CDR3 length is 12 residues. Trimming left V 7 bases short and J 2 bases short, with 9 bases between.

This clonotype was seen a few times. The chain uses TRBV4-2 and TRBJ1-2, with D perhaps TRBD1 (6 bases). Deletions cut 4 bases from V and 3 bases from J, with 27 bases between. This CDR3 region has 19 residues. Germline values: CDR1 LGHNA, CDR2 YNFKEQ. Here the CDR3 DNA reads TGTGCCAGCAGCCCGGGGTCGGGGGTAGTCTTTTCAGGGGACTATGGCTACACCTTC. Translated: CASSPGSGVVFSGDYGYTF.

This rearrangement joins TRBV7-2 to TRBJ2-7; D uncertain. The CDR3 runs 14 residues. Germline V gives CDR1 SGHTA, CDR2 FQGNSA. With 5 bases removed from V and 0 bases from J, the gap between germline ends came to 11 bases. In nucleotides, the CDR3 is TGTGCCAGCAGCCAGATGTCCAACTCCTACGAGCAGTACTTC. This encodes CASSQMSNSYEQYF.

There are many counts of this clonotype. The chain recombines TRBV6-1 with TRBJ1-3, with a weak D call TRBD1 (6 bases). CDR1 and CDR2 (germline): MNHNS, SASEGT. V lost 11 bases, J lost 4 bases, and 12 bases lay in between. This CDR3 region has 12 residues. The CDR3 coding sequence is TGTGCCGTACAGGGTTGGGGAAACACCATATATTTT. This codes for CAVQGWGNTIYF.